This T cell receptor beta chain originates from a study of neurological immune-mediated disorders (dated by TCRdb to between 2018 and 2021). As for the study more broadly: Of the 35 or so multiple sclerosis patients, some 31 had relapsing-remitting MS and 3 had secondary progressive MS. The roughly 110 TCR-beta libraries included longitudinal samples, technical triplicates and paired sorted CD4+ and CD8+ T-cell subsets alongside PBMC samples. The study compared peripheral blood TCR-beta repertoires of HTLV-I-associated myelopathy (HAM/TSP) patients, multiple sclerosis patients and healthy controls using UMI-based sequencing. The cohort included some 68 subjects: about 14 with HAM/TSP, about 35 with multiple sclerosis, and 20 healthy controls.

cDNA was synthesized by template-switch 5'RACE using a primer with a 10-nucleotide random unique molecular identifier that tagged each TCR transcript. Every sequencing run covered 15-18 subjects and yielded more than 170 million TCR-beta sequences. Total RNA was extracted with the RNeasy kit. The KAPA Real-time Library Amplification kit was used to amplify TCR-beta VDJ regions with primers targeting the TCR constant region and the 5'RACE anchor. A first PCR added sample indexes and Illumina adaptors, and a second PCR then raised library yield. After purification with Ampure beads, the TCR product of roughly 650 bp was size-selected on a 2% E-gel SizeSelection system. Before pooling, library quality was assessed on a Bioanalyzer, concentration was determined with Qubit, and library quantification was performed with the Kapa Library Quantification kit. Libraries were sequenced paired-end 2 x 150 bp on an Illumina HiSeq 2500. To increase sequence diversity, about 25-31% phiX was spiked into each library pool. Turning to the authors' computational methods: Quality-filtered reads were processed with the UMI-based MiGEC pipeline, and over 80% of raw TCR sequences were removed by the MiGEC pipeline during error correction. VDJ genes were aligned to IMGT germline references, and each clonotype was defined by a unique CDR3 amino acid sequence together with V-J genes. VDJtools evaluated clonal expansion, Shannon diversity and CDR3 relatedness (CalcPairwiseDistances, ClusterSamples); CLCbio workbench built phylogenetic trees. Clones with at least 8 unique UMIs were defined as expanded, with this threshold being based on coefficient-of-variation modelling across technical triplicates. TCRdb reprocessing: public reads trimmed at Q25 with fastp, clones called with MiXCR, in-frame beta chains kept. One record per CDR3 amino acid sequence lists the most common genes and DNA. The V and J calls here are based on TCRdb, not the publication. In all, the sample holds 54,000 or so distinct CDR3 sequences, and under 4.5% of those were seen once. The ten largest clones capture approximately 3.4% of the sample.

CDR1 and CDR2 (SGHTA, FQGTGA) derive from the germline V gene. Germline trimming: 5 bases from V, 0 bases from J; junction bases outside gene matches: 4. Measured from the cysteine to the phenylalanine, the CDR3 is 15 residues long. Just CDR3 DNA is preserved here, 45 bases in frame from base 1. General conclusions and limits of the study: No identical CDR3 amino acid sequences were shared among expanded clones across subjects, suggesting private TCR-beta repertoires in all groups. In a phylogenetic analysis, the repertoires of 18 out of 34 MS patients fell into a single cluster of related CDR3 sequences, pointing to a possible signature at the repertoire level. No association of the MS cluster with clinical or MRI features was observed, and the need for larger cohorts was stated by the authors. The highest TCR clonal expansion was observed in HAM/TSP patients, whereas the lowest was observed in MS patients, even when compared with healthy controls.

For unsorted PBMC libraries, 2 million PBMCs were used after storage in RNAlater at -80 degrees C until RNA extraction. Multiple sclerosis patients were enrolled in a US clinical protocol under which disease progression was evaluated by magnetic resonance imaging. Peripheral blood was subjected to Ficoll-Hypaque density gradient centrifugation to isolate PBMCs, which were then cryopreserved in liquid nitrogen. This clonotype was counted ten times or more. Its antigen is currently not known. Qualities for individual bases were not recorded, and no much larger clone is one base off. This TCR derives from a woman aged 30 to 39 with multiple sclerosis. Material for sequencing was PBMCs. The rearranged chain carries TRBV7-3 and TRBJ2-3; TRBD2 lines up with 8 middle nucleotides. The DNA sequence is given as TGTGCCAGCAGCCTTGTAGCGGGGAGCACAGATACGCAGTATTTT. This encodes CASSLVAGSTDTQYF.